This T cell receptor beta chain was observed in a study of lymphopenia after photon versus proton radiotherapy. Broader study findings: Only patients who died were analyzed for survival; proton advantage is unproven. A bigger post-nadir fall in TCR diversity correlated inversely with survival time in deceased patients. After the lymphocyte nadir, photon-treated repertoires showed oligoclonal expansion, especially of CD8+ Temra cells. Proton therapy kept repertoires fairly stable, unlike photons, which gained effector/memory cells.

Clones were read by immunoSEQ multiplex PCR, and TCRdb kept only the in-frame ones, dropping some. The sample comprises approximately 150,000 clones, more than 85% of which are singletons, and 4% to 5% rests with the top ten. Germline CDR1 reads MGHRA; CDR2 reads YSYEKL. Germline trimming cut 0 bases from V and 0 bases from J; bases unmatched to any gene: 6. The CDR3 extends over 17 amino acids. Concerning this clone: What it recognizes is unknown.

This receptor was obtained from a man aged 45-65 years with gastric cancer. The chain has TRBV4-1 and TRBJ2-3, with 7 bases lining up with TRBD2. Sequenced material: peripheral blood, taken from a patient treated with photon-based radiotherapy. In DNA form, the CDR3 reads TGCGCCAGCAGCCAAGATCCCCTAGCGGTTAGCACAGATACGCAGTATTTT. It yields the protein CASSQDPLAVSTDTQYF.